These T cell receptor beta chains were read from a single sample in a study of T cells after posttransplantation cyclophosphamide. Data came from immunoSEQ multiplex PCR; TCRdb stores just in-frame clones and leaves some out. The repertoire has some 20,000 clones, about 97% of them found once; the top ten carry around 0.13%. The sequencing sample was made of naive CD4+ T cells sorted from PBMCs. These receptors all stem from a man in his fifties or sixties in good health, CMV-negative, and a related stem cell transplant donor. The CDR3 runs from the conserved cysteine through the conserved F or W. Fields, in order: D gene, V gene, clone size, J gene, CDR3 protein, CDR3 DNA. D genes are given only for firm matches. Part of the rows lack a size; the others show once, few, many or a class for expanded clones.

.	TRBV5-4	.	TRBJ2-2	CASSQFRDSRTGELFF	TGTGCCAGCAGCCAATTCCGGGACTCAAGGACGGGGGAGCTGTTTTTT
.	TRBV6-5	.	TRBJ2-1	CAISNGRHNEQFF	TGTGCCATCTCCAACGGGAGACACAATGAGCAGTTCTTC
.	TRBV5-1	.	TRBJ2-7	CASSSTGTEQYF	TGCGCCAGCAGCTCCACAGGAACCGAGCAGTACTTC
.	TRBV5-1	once	TRBJ2-1	CASSLGDRVVEGIF	TGCGCCAGCAGCTTGGGAGACAGGGTCGTGGAGGGAATCTTC
.	TRBV9	.	TRBJ1-4	CASSLTGATNEKLFF	TGTGCCAGCAGCCTAACAGGAGCAACTAATGAAAAACTGTTTTTT
.	TRBV7-2	.	TRBJ1-4	CASSLGGRVEKLFF	TGTGCCAGCAGCTTAGGAGGCAGGGTAGAAAAACTGTTTTTT
.	TRBV5-1	.	TRBJ1-3	CASSFAGNSGNTIYF	TGCGCCAGCAGCTTCGCGGGGAACTCTGGAAACACCATATATTTT
TRBD1	TRBV29-1	.	TRBJ1-1	CSVRGLRPNTEAFF	TGCAGCGTCAGGGGGCTGCGACCAAACACTGAAGCTTTCTTT
TRBD1	TRBV11-2	.	TRBJ1-4	CASSRDRGSEKLFF	TGTGCCAGCAGCCGGGACAGGGGGAGTGAAAAACTGTTTTTT
.	TRBV15	.	TRBJ1-6	CATSQQGPESPLHF	TGTGCCACCAGCCAACAGGGTCCAGAGTCACCCCTCCACTTT
.	TRBV7-2	.	TRBJ1-1	CASSLVGYQGPNTEAFF	TGTGCCAGCAGCTTAGTAGGTTACCAGGGGCCGAACACTGAAGCTTTCTTT
.	TRBV12-5	.	TRBJ2-5	CASGLGSLKPETQYF	TGTGCTAGTGGTTTGGGGTCCCTAAAACCGGAGACCCAGTACTTC
TRBD2	TRBV7-8	.	TRBJ2-7	CASSLALAGGGLEQYF	TGTGCCAGCAGCTTAGCTTTGGCGGGAGGGGGGCTCGAGCAGTACTTC
.	TRBV5-1	.	TRBJ2-3	CASSSQDGLADTQYF	TGCGCCAGCAGCTCCCAGGACGGCCTAGCGGATACGCAGTATTTT
.	TRBV5-1	.	TRBJ2-5	CASSLPIAEQETQYF	TGCGCCAGCAGCTTACCCATAGCGGAACAAGAGACCCAGTACTTC
TRBD2	TRBV4-1	.	TRBJ2-1	CASSRGTSGTALYNEQFF	TGCGCCAGCAGCCGAGGGACTAGCGGGACTGCCCTTTACAATGAGCAGTTCTTC
TRBD2	TRBV10-3	.	TRBJ2-3	CAIRGLSTDTQYF	TGTGCCATCAGGGGACTATCCACAGATACGCAGTATTTT